The next 15 T cell receptor beta chains were all read from a single sample in a study of T cells after yellow fever vaccination. TCRdb re-called the 5' RACE reads with MiXCR, one entry per CDR3 protein. The sample carries approximately 300,000 distinct CDR3 sequences, around 11% recorded once. Source: CD4+ T cells sorted from PBMCs, taken 45 days after the yellow fever booster vaccination. All receptors derive from a man aged 18-30 years who received the YFV17D yellow fever vaccine.

The rearrangement uses TRBV30 and TRBJ1-5; the D gene is possibly TRBD1 (6 bases). Trimming removed 0 bases at V and 0 bases at J, with 9 bases between. Per the germline V gene, CDR1 is GTSNPN and CDR2 is SVGIG (reference sequence). The CDR3 loop spans 15 amino acids. CDR3 DNA: TGTGCCTGGAGTGTTGGACAGATTAGCAATCAGCCCCAGCATTTT. It specifies CAWSVGQISNQPQHF.

Note on this clonotype: A clone one base away is much larger, so this may be a read error. This sequence joins TRBV12-3 or TRBV12-4 and TRBJ1-2; 7 bases are shared with TRBD1. J lost 2 bases, V lost 6 bases, and 3 bases had no gene match. The CDR3 is made up of 13 amino acids. CDR3 protein: CASSTDRNYGYTF. CDR3 DNA sequence: TGTGCCAGCAGCACGGACAGGAACTATGGCTACACCTTC.

There are a few counts of this clonotype. The chain links TRBV6-2 or TRBV6-3 to TRBJ2-3, with 10 bases identical to TRBD2. CDR3 length: 15 residues. J gave up 2 bases and V 4 bases, and 3 bases lay outside the gene matches. Germline CDR1 reads MNHEY; CDR2 reads SVGEGT. The CDR3 loop reads CASSFGLADTDTQYF. The CDR3 DNA reads as TGTGCCAGCAGTTTTGGACTAGCGGACACAGATACGCAGTATTTT.

V and J are TRBV7-8 and TRBJ1-1; D remains unclear. The CDR3 runs 11 residues. V lost 3 bases and J 9 bases, leaving 8 bases between the germline ends. Germline assignment: CDR1 SGHVS and CDR2 FQNEAQ. The CDR3 nucleotides read TGTGCCAGCAGCTTCTCTTGGAAAGCTTTCTTT. Amino acid sequence: CASSFSWKAFF. The whole variable domain, remainder taken from reference TRBV7-8 and TRBJ1-1, is GAGVSQSPRYKVAKRGQDVALRCDPISGHVSLFWYQQALGQGPEFLTYFQNEAQLDKSGLPSDRFFAERPEGSVSTLKIQRTQQEDSAVYLCASSFSWKAFFGQGTRLTVV.

This clonotype was picked up a small number of times. The chain combines TRBV7-2 with TRBJ1-6, with a possible D match to TRBD1 (5 bases). The CDR3 runs to 15 residues. Per the germline V gene, CDR1 is SGHTA and CDR2 is FQGNSA. Trimming pared 6 bases from V and 10 bases from J, leaving 19 bases between. CDR3 sequence: CASRLSGTRLSPLHF. In DNA, the CDR3 is TGTGCCAGCAGATTAAGCGGGACGAGATTGTCACCCCTCCACTTT.

The gene calls are TRBV5-4 and TRBJ2-3, with 8 bases that match TRBD2. With V trimmed by 4 bases and J by 2 bases, 9 bases remained unmatched. The CDR3 totals 16 residues. Per germline, CDR1 SGHNT and CDR2 YYREEE (reference sequence). CDR3 residues: CASSRAAGAITDTQYF. The DNA for the CDR3 is TGTGCCAGCAGCCGAGCAGCGGGGGCCATCACAGATACGCAGTATTTT.

The chain carries TRBV6-1 and TRBJ1-5; possibly TRBD1 for D (5 bases). The V and J ends lost 0 bases and 4 bases respectively, with 7 bases between them. The CDR3 sequence is 14 residues long. Germline V CDR1 and CDR2: MNHNS, SASEGT. As DNA, the CDR3 is TGTGCCAGCAGTGAAGCATCAGGGAATCAGCCCCAGCATTTT. Translating gives CASSEASGNQPQHF.

This clonotype was recorded at least ten times. The chain uses TRBV4-2 and TRBJ2-7; the match to TRBD1 covers 7 bases. The CDR3 contains 15 residues. CDR1 is LGHNA and CDR2 is YNFKEQ in the germline V gene. V gave up 0 bases and J gave up 4 bases; unmatched junction bases: 6. The CDR3 nucleotides are TGTGCCAGCAGCCAAGAATATGGACAGGCTTACGAGCAGTACTTC. It is translated as CASSQEYGQAYEQYF.

V usage is TRBV7-2 and J usage is TRBJ2-5; 11 bases fit TRBD2. The CDR3 is 16 amino acids. In germline, CDR1 is SGHTA, CDR2 FQGNSA. J lost 5 bases, V lost 5 bases, and 10 bases had no gene match. The CDR3 region is CASSRSSGGIGETQYF. The CDR3 DNA is TGTGCCAGCAGCCGTTCTAGCGGGGGGATCGGGGAGACCCAGTACTTC. Filled out from reference TRBV7-2 and TRBJ2-5, the complete variable domain reads GAGVSQSPSNKVTEKGKDVELRCDPISGHTALYWYRQSLGQGLEFLIYFQGNSAPDKSGLPSDRFSAERTGGSVSTLTIQRTQQEDSAVYLCASSRSSGGIGETQYFGPGTRLLVL.

The rearrangement uses TRBV7-2 and TRBJ2-2, with a tentative D call TRBD1 (6 bases). V was trimmed by 4 bases and J by 7 bases, leaving 13 bases between them. The CDR3 has 14 residues. CDR1 and CDR2 from the germline V gene are SGHTA and FQGNSA. CDR3 in DNA: TGTGCCAGCAGCTCGAACAGGGAAATCGGGGAGCTGTTTTTT. This gives the protein CASSSNREIGELFF.

This clonotype has ten or more counts. This sequence joins TRBV7-2 and TRBJ1-6; TRBD1 might be the D (5 bases). The CDR3 covers 16 residues. Germline values: CDR1 SGHTA, CDR2 FQGNSA. Deletions cut 4 bases from V and 4 bases from J, with 14 bases between. The chain's CDR3 is CASSSRQYGYNSPLHF. In DNA form, the CDR3 reads TGTGCCAGCAGCTCGAGACAGTACGGTTATAATTCACCCCTCCACTTT.

V gene TRBV20-1 combines with J gene TRBJ2-7; a weak D match, TRBD2 (5 bases). With 3 bases removed from V and 0 bases from J, the gap between germline ends came to 9 bases. Germline CDR1 is DFQATT and CDR2 is SNEGSKA (reference sequence). CDR3 size: 13 residues. CDR3 DNA sequence: TGCAGTGCTAGTCGAGGGTACTCCTACGAGCAGTACGTC. Translation gives CSASRGYSYEQYV.

The chain employs TRBV19 and TRBJ2-2; D remains unclear. Deletions cut 3 bases from V and 3 bases from J, with 8 bases between. From germline, CDR1 is LNHDA and CDR2 SQIVND (reference sequence). The CDR3 extends over 14 amino acids. The CDR3 loop is CASSMGHYTGELFF. The CDR3, as DNA: TGTGCCAGTAGTATGGGTCACTACACCGGGGAGCTGTTTTTT.

The table lists this clonotype with a few counts. This rearrangement joins TRBV7-2 to TRBJ2-1; no clear D gene. Trimming pared 1 base from V and 10 bases from J, leaving 8 bases between. This CDR3 spans 12 amino acids. Germline CDR1 reads SGHTA; CDR2 reads FQGNSA. The CDR3 is CASSLDWKEQFF. CDR3 in DNA: TGTGCCAGCAGCTTAGACTGGAAAGAGCAGTTCTTC.

The chain uses TRBV30 and TRBJ1-5; D call uncertain. Trimming shortened V by 2 bases and J by 7 bases, and 21 bases separated the two germline ends. Germline CDR1 is GTSNPN and CDR2 is SVGIG (reference sequence). The CDR3 has 16 amino acids. The CDR3 is CAWSSVGREVGQPQHF. The DNA for the CDR3 is TGTGCCTGGAGTTCGGTGGGGAGGGAAGTAGGCCAGCCCCAGCATTTT.